This T cell receptor (beta chain) is drawn from a study of T cell changes during pregnancy in multiple sclerosis. V lost 3 bases to trimming and J lost 6 bases; unmatched junction nucleotides: 9. The CDR3 has 15 residues. CDR1 and CDR2 (germline): SGDLS, YYNGEE. Assay used: immunoSEQ multiplex PCR; TCRdb lists only in-frame clones, some missing. Of 35,000 to 45,000 clones in the sample, just over 90% were seen once. The gene calls are TRBV9 and TRBJ1-2, with 9 nucleotides matching TRBD1. The specimen comprised peripheral blood, sampled before pregnancy. The TCR originated in a female donor with multiple sclerosis, enrolled in a pregnancy study. CDR3 loop: CASSGEGQGGHGYTF. The CDR3 DNA reads TGTGCCAGCAGCGGAGAGGGACAGGGTGGTCATGGCTACACCTTC.